The sequence of this TCR beta chain was determined in a study of blood T cell repertoires in COVID-19. Study-level background: Sample material is recorded as cDNA or gDNA derived from T cells, B-cell-depleted T cells, or PBMCs.

The CDR3 is 14 residues long. V lost 7 bases, J lost 5 bases, and 9 bases stayed unmatched. The germline V gene encodes CDR1 LNHDA and CDR2 SQIVND (reference sequence). In the original workflow: Amplification with reference gene primers provided the estimates of nucleated cell counts. TCRdb keeps only in-frame clones here, not all; method: immunoSEQ multiplex PCR. V and J calls and clone size are those listed in that table; D and trimming were worked out from the DNA. The sample lists about 260,000 clones; 83% were seen once. This TCR was sampled from a woman aged 50 to 60 who had recovered from COVID-19. V is TRBV19 and J is TRBJ1-1; 8 nucleotides line up with TRBD1. The sample taken for sequencing was peripheral blood. The CDR3 loop is CASTLRTGWTEAFF. Written as DNA, the CDR3 is TGTGCCAGTACCCTCCGGACAGGGTGGACTGAAGCTTTCTTT.